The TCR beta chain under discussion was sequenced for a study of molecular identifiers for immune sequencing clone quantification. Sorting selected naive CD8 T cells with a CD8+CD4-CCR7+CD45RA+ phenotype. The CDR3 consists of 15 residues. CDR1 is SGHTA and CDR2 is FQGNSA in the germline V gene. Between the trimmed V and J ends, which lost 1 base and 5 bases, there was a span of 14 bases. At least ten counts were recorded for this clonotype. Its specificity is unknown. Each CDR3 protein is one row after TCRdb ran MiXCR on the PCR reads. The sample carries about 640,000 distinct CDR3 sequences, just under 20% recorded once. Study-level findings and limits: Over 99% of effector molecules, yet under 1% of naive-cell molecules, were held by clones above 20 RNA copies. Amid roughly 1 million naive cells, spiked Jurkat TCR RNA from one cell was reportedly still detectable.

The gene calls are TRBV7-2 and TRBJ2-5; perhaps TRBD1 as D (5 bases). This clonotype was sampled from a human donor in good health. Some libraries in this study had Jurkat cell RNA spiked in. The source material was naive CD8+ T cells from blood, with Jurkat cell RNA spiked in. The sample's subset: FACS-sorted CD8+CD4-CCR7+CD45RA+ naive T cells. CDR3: CASSLEAGRHETQYF. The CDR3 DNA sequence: TGTGCCAGCAGCTTAGAAGCAGGGCGCCACGAGACCCAGTACTTC.